This TCR beta chain derives from a study of T-cell reconstitution after alpha-beta-depleted transplantation in children. TCRbeta library preparation incorporated unique molecular identifiers. TCRdb redid the calling of the PCR reads with MiXCR, one entry per CDR3 protein. The sample has nearly 250,000 distinct CDR3 sequences; roughly 8.2% are singletons. This clonotype was observed many times. Trimming took 5 bases from V and 6 from J; bases not matched to a gene: 10. Germline CDR1 reads MRHNA; CDR2 reads SNTAGT. The CDR3 is 16 residues long. The V and J genes are TRBV6-4 and TRBJ2-2, with 9 bases identical to TRBD2. The sample was PBMCs, mostly from graft donor cells, taken 180 days after TCRalphabeta/CD19-depleted stem cell transplant. The TCR originated in a male patient younger than 18 who had a stem cell transplant for acute lymphoblastic leukemia, so the T cells may come from the graft donor. The chain's CDR3 is CASSSASGALAGELFF. The CDR3 nucleotides read TGTGCCAGCAGTTCTGCTAGCGGGGCCTTGGCCGGGGAGCTGTTTTTT.